These 20 T cell receptor beta chains came from one sample sequenced in a study of cytomegalovirus exposure and HLA in healthy donors. PCR involved 60 Vbeta and 13 Jbeta primers. Using immunoSEQ multiplex PCR, the repertoire was profiled, and TCRdb retains in-frame clones only, with some absent. The data contain some 87,000 clones, about 78% of them singletons. Sequenced: PBMCs. The receptor set was obtained from a man aged 18-30 years in good health and CMV-seropositive.

The V gene is TRBV15, the J gene TRBJ2-7; 10 bases map to TRBD1. The V gene end was trimmed by 5 bases and the J gene end by 0 bases; junction bases not matched to a gene: 1. From germline, CDR1 is LNHNV and CDR2 YYDKDF (reference sequence). The CDR3 has 14 residues. The CDR3 DNA follows: TGTGCCACCAGCCGGGACAGGGGCTCCTACGAGCAGTACTTC. Its translation: CATSRDRGSYEQYF. The variable domain in full, completed from reference TRBV15 and TRBJ2-7, reads DAMVIQNPRYQVTQFGKPVTLSCSQTLNHNVMYWYQQKSSQAPKLLFHYYDKDFNNEADTPDNFQSRRPNTSFCFLDIRSPGLGDTAMYLCATSRDRGSYEQYFGPGTRLTVT.

The V call is TRBV27, the J call TRBJ2-5, with 10 nucleotides matching TRBD2. Per the germline V gene, CDR1 is MNHEY and CDR2 is SMNVEV (reference sequence). V lost 5 bases, J lost 5 bases, and 5 bases stayed unmatched. This CDR3 is built from 14 residues. The CDR3 bases are TGTGCCAGCAGTCCCCCGGGACTAGCGGAGACCCAGTACTTC. Protein product: CASSPPGLAETQYF.

J is TRBJ2-1 and V is TRBV4-1, with 8 bases fitting TRBD1. Germline values: CDR1 MGHRA, CDR2 YSYEKL. The J segment lost 6 bases and the V segment lost 1 base, leaving 8 bases of the junction unmatched. The CDR3 consists of 16 residues. The CDR3, as DNA: TGCGCCAGCAGCCAAGCGGACAGGGTGATTTCCAATGAGCAGTTCTTC. This codes for CASSQADRVISNEQFF.

A single count supports this clone. This rearrangement joins TRBV14 to TRBJ1-1; 8 nucleotides match TRBD1. Germline values: CDR1 SGHDN, CDR2 FVKESK. There are 16 residues in the CDR3. V shed 4 bases and J 1 base; nucleotides not matched to a gene: 8. Written as DNA, the CDR3 is TGTGCCAGCAGCCGACTCGGGACAGGCGAGAACACTGAAGCTTTCTTT. Protein: CASSRLGTGENTEAFF.

This chain links TRBV19 with TRBJ2-5; the match to TRBD1 covers 12 bases. The CDR3 is 14 amino acids. The J segment lost 5 bases and the V segment lost 9 bases, leaving 7 bases of the junction unmatched. Germline CDR1 is LNHDA and CDR2 is SQIVND (reference sequence). The CDR3 reads CASRDRGRGETQYF. Written as DNA, the CDR3 is TGTGCCAGCCGGGACAGGGGGCGCGGGGAGACCCAGTACTTC.

The rearrangement uses TRBV6-1 and TRBJ1-1; the D is unclear. The germline CDR1 and CDR2 sequences are MNHNS and SASEGT. V shed 4 bases and J shed 1 base, with 7 bases lying between them. The CDR3 contains 13 residues. Here the CDR3 DNA reads TGTGCCAGCAGTGGCCAGGCGAACACTGAAGCTTTCTTT. Residues: CASSGQANTEAFF.

This clone was recorded a few times. The chain links TRBV5-1 to TRBJ1-1; 8 bases agree with TRBD1. CDR3 length: 14 amino acids. The V gene end was trimmed by 1 base and the J gene end by 5 bases; junction bases not matched to a gene: 4. CDR1 is SGHRS, CDR2 YFSETQ, per germline. The CDR3 nucleotides are TGCGCCAGCAGCTTGTCCCGACAGGGGACTGAAGCTTTCTTT. Protein: CASSLSRQGTEAFF.

The count of this clone is one. Its ends do not fully match the called genes, so a read error is possible. The same CDR3 can be traced to other DNA sequences in this sample. V is TRBV9 and J is TRBJ1-1; no firm D call. Germline V gene data show CDR1 as SGDLS and CDR2 as YYNGEE. This CDR3 comprises 12 residues. CDR3 protein: CASGGGNTEAFF. The CDR3 nucleotides are TGCGCCAGCGGAGGCGGGAACACTGAAGCTTTCTTT.

The gene calls are TRBV9 and TRBJ1-4; D is undetermined. CDR3 size: 14 residues. Germline V gene data show CDR1 as SGDLS and CDR2 as YYNGEE. Trimming left V 2 bases short and J 4 bases short, with 9 bases between. This CDR3 reads CASSVDGDNEKLFF. The CDR3 coding sequence is TGTGCCAGCAGCGTGGACGGGGATAATGAAAAACTGTTTTTT.

This chain links TRBV29-1 with TRBJ2-3; 7 bases align to TRBD2. Germline V gene lookup returns CDR1 SQVTM and CDR2 ANQGSEA. J lost 2 bases, V lost 5 bases, and 13 bases had no gene match. This CDR3 is 16 amino acids long. CDR3 region: CSVRRREKSSTDTQYF. The CDR3 nucleotides read TGCAGCGTTCGAAGGCGGGAGAAATCCTCCACAGATACGCAGTATTTT.

CDR3 nucleotides: TGTGCCAGCAGCTCCGGGGTGATTCAGCCCCAGCATTTT. This encodes CASSSGVIQPQHF. The rearrangement uses TRBV7-6 and TRBJ1-5; D gene uncertain. The V and J ends lost 4 bases and 6 bases respectively, with 10 bases between them. The CDR3 is 13 residues long. The germline V gene has CDR1 SGHVS and CDR2 FNYEAQ.

This clone has just a few counts. This CDR3 is CSGGWTSGRNSYEQYF. Here the CDR3 DNA reads TGCAGCGGAGGATGGACTAGCGGGAGGAACTCCTACGAGCAGTACTTC. This chain joins TRBV29-1 and TRBJ2-7; 14 nucleotides align to TRBD2. J lost 0 bases, V lost 7 bases, and 8 bases had no gene match. CDR3 length equals 16 residues. Germline CDR1 and CDR2: SQVTM and ANQGSEA.

As regards this clone: A junction end diverges from the germline sequence, so it may reflect a read error. V gene TRBV7-7 combines with J gene TRBJ1-1, with D perhaps TRBD1 (6 bases). This CDR3 has 13 residues. Germline CDR1 and CDR2: SSHAT and FNYEAQ (reference sequence). CDR3 protein: CASSLGQNTEAFF. For the CDR3, the DNA is TGTGCTAGCAGCTTGGGACAAAACACTGAAGCTTTCTTT.

The genes are TRBV4-2 and TRBJ1-5; weak D call: TRBD1 (5 bases). The length of the CDR3 is 17 residues. The V end lost 1 base, the J end lost 1 base, and 14 bases lay between the germline ends. The V gene's germline CDR1 is LGHNA and CDR2 YNFKEQ. The CDR3 protein is CASSQVRAIKSNQPQHF. The CDR3 coding sequence is TGTGCCAGCAGCCAAGTCAGGGCTATTAAGAGCAATCAGCCCCAGCATTTT.

The gene calls are TRBV4-1 and TRBJ1-2; 7 bases map to TRBD1. V was clipped by 3 bases and J by 8 bases; unmatched bases: 9. This CDR3 is 14 amino acids long. Germline CDR1 reads MGHRA; CDR2 reads YSYEKL. CDR3 loop: CASSHRDRAGGYTF. The DNA for the CDR3 is TGCGCCAGCAGCCATCGCGACAGGGCGGGAGGCTACACCTTC.

This clone was counted between two and nine times. The chain couples TRBV18 to TRBJ1-4; no clear D. Germline CDR1 KGHSH, CDR2 LQKENI. The CDR3 is made up of 13 amino acids. Trimming took 6 bases from V and 7 from J, leaving 12 bases between them. The DNA for the CDR3 is TGTGCCAGCTCGGGGAGGGTACGTGAAAAACTGTTTTTT. Amino acid sequence: CASSGRVREKLFF.

V gene TRBV10-2 combines with J gene TRBJ1-5; 7 bases fit TRBD1. The CDR3 length is 15 residues. The V gene end was trimmed by 3 bases and the J gene end by 3 bases; junction bases not matched to a gene: 5. Germline assignment: CDR1 WSHSY and CDR2 SAAADI. The CDR3: CASSEMDRYNQPQHF. For the CDR3, the DNA is TGCGCCAGCAGTGAAATGGACAGGTACAATCAGCCCCAGCATTTT.

This clone has just a few counts. The genes are TRBV10-3 and TRBJ2-1; 9 bases agree with TRBD2. CDR1 ENHRY and CDR2 SYGVKD come from the germline V gene. The CDR3 consists of 14 residues. After removal of 10 bases from V and 3 bases from J, the junction contained 7 bases not matched to a gene. CDR3 DNA: TGTGCCACAGCAAGCGGGAGGAACTACAATGAGCAGTTCTTC. Its protein is CATASGRNYNEQFF.

V usage is TRBV2 and J usage is TRBJ2-7; possible D gene TRBD2, 6 bases. Germline lookup yields CDR1 SNHLY and CDR2 FYNNEI. The CDR3 consists of 14 residues. V lost 7 bases to trimming and J lost 3 bases, with 16 bases between them. The CDR3 nucleotides are TGTGCCAGCAATCCGTCGGGACTGAACTACGAGCAGTACTTC. The encoded protein is CASNPSGLNYEQYF.

The gene calls are TRBV6-4 and TRBJ1-1; the match to TRBD1 covers 7 bases. The germline CDR1 and CDR2 sequences are MRHNA and SNTAGT. V was pared by 6 bases and J by 3 bases, with 7 bases of the junction left unmatched. The CDR3 sequence is 14 residues long. The CDR3 nucleotides are TGTGCCAGCAGAAAACAGGGGTGGGACACTGAAGCTTTCTTT. Translated, it gives CASRKQGWDTEAFF.